This TCR beta chain was captured by sequencing in a study of Graves' ophthalmopathy and Graves' hyperthyroidism. The CDR3 spans 15 residues. Germline values: CDR1 SGHRS, CDR2 YFSETQ. V lost 0 bases to trimming and J lost 6 bases, with 10 bases between them. Ten or more counts support this clonotype. Amplification targeted the TCR beta CDR3 regions, with RNA transcripts as the source material. An opening RT-PCR round employed HTBI primers and preceded a second-round multiplex PCR. TCRdb fed the multiplex PCR reads into MiXCR, producing one record per CDR3 protein. The sample consists of hundreds of thousands of distinct CDR3 sequences, about a fifth of them appearing once.

The chain couples TRBV5-1 to TRBJ1-6; a weak D match, TRBD1 (5 bases). Sample: peripheral blood. The receptor's source is a woman aged 18-30 years with stable Graves' hyperthyroidism. Some clones in this sample may be carry-over from other donors' samples. The DNA for the CDR3 is TGCGCCAGCAGCTTGGAGGGGCAGGTTAATTCACCCCTCCACTTT. Translation: CASSLEGQVNSPLHF.